The sequence of this T cell receptor (beta chain) was determined in a study of cytomegalovirus exposure and HLA in healthy donors listed by TCRdb under 2017. Looking at the study overall: In an earlier analysis of 550 to 750 of the donors, around 300 Gb of sequence data and 100 million or so unique TCR beta sequences from roughly 200 million T cells were reported. An early release that covered some 640 HLA-typed donors contained about 290 gigabases of sequencing data and 75 million to 100 million unique TCR sequences. Among the roughly 400 genotyped donors, under 90% belonged to the genetic ancestry cluster associated with self-reported Caucasian donors. The study aimed to test whether signatures of past pathogen exposure could be identified by cataloging public T cell receptors. Using immunosequencing, the study profiled T cell repertoires from 500 to 800 subjects and related those repertoires to cytomegalovirus serostatus. In addition to the first cohort of approximately 650 subjects, a separate validation cohort of around 110 different subjects was used. To predict cytomegalovirus infection status, the study combined high-throughput TCR immunosequencing, statistical association of individual TCRs with disease status, and machine learning. A later analysis re-analyzed previously published TCR beta repertoires from hundreds of donors and added high-resolution HLA genotyping to study TCR occurrence patterns. The later analysis used no new phenotypic data to find candidate immune exposures, relying instead on TCR beta sequences and their occurrence across donors. An earlier analysis of several hundred of the donors applied high-throughput TCR beta sequencing to assess whether each TCR beta V gene segment acted as functional or pseudogenic. Donor age, sex, ethnicity and CMV serostatus were compiled alongside the repertoire data. In a later genetic analysis, genome-wide SNP genotypes for about three fifths of the roughly 670 donors were used, and that subset was treated as a discovery cohort. All discovery cohort repertoires had been generated using a single sequencing platform. HLA typing included class I and class II loci at four-digit resolution. Typing coverage differed by locus: A, B, C, DRB1 and DQB1 were typed in roughly 629-630 donors, DQA1 in 500 to 550, DPA1 in 600 to 610, and DPB1 in approximately 450. A handful of DR-DQ haplotypes were handled as single units for association and clustering because linkage in the cohort was strong. Among a few hundred genotyped donors of the cohort, an average of approximately 240,000 unique TCR beta nucleotide sequences were sequenced per donor, roughly 20% of them non-productive. Study-wide conclusions, independent of this receptor: This cohort had only TCR beta chains sequenced, and the lack of alpha or paired-chain data limited which features could be detected. When HLA alleles, especially DR and DQ, strongly co-occurred, TCR associations were difficult to assign to individual alleles. CMV serostatus was the only immune exposure information available for the cohort. It was suggested by the authors that the approach could potentially be generalized to other disease states and immunological phenotypes. In both the original and validation cohorts, the classifier was reported to diagnose cytomegalovirus status with high specificity and sensitivity. In vitro tests confirmed that a few of the cytomegalovirus-associated TCR beta chains recognize cytomegalovirus antigens. In an earlier analysis of roughly 560 of the donors, most TCR beta V segments were observed in productive rearrangements about 90% or about 30% of the time, broadly matching IMGT annotations. A later analysis found that HLA-associated TCR beta chains were more clonally expanded and had lower generation probabilities than equally common non-associated chains. A total of about 150 TCR beta chains were listed by the study as associated with cytomegalovirus. Approximately 16 rarely observed V segments, including chromosome 9 orphons, were excluded from the earlier analysis of just under 600 of the donors because counts were too low. A cluster of highly shared sequence variants was judged likely to be a technical artifact of the sequencing pipeline. In a later analysis, most CMV-associated TCR beta chains were found to appear HLA-restricted, with HLA associations seemingly driven largely by CMV exposure. Specific HLA alleles were associated with 15,000 to 20,000 TCR beta sequences at a false discovery rate of 0.05 in a later analysis. A later genetic analysis reported fewer N-insertions in productive TCRs among donors in an Asian-associated ancestry cluster than the roughly 700-donor mean. Because HLA typing was missing for some donors at each locus, association tests included only the typed subset. A later genetic analysis associated a missense DCLRE1C variant with V-gene and J-gene trimming of TCR beta chains, and an independent cohort replicated the association. Several of the top co-occurrence clusters appeared to be linked to parvovirus B19, influenza, CMV and Epstein-Barr virus, according to a later analysis. Roughly uniform sequencing depth across donors was assumed in presence/absence analyses, although this assumption may not hold. Correlated functional status among segregating V segments might reflect linkage disequilibrium, but an unknown experimental factor could not be ruled out. A further reported finding was that TCR beta sequences accurately predicted the HLA-A and HLA-B alleles for most subjects in the first cohort. A later analysis found that TCR association rates varied across HLA loci, with DRB1 alleles showing the most associated TCRs and HLA-C alleles the fewest. While some public TCRs were present in many individuals, most TCR sequences turned up only very rarely across donors.

The receptor library was made with the immunoSEQ multiplex PCR assay. A mixture of 60 forward primers for TCR Vbeta segments and 13 reverse primers for TCR Jbeta segments was used in the multiplex PCR. The CDR3 region of rearranged TCR beta genes was amplified from genomic DNA by a multiplex PCR assay. Amplified TCR beta libraries were sequenced as 87-base-pair reads on the Illumina HiSeq System. Regarding the original processing steps: A later analysis counted about 76 million unique TCR beta chains across the 550 to 700 repertoires, and approximately 11 million of these chains were shared by at least two donors. Raw reads were error-corrected and collapsed into unique sequences by a nearest-neighbor algorithm in which closely related sequences were merged to remove PCR and sequencing errors. To assign V, D and J gene segments, CDR3 sequences were aligned to IMGT reference sequences. For a sequence to be retained, a match of at least six nucleotides was required to both a V gene segment and a J gene segment. Rearrangements were classified as productive when the CDR3 lacked stop codons and remained in frame with V and J, and all other rearrangements were classified as non-productive. CDR3 was defined by IMGT convention, running from the second conserved V-encoded cysteine to the conserved J-encoded phenylalanine. The earlier analysis of about 590 of the donors excluded sequences that lacked an unambiguous match to a single V gene segment. In an earlier analysis of a few hundred of the donors, a V segment was called functional when productive rearrangements were above 56.7%, and segregating when the standard deviation between donors exceeded 5%. To diagnose cytomegalovirus status from the catalog of TCR beta chain sequences, a statistical classification framework was built. In a later analysis, TCR nucleotide sequences were compared against IMGT/GENE-DB human TR gene sequences so that V and J genes could be assigned. Using the TCRdist pipeline, a later analysis assigned CDR3 sequences along with most-parsimonious VDJ recombination scenarios. In a later analysis, each TCR beta chain was defined by its CDR3 amino acid sequence together with its V-gene family, and reads without a unique V-gene family were excluded. In a later analysis, several hundred highly shared, low-generation-probability nucleotide sequences were removed to address suspected cross-contamination and a sequencing artifact. In a later analysis, a clonal expansion index for each public chain was calculated from normalized within-repertoire ranks of inferred template counts. A later analysis computed generation probabilities with a VDJ recombination model fitted to out-of-frame rearrangements, and checked the results against IGoR. In a later analysis, hypergeometric tests were used to score TCR-TCR, TCR-HLA and TCR-CMV co-occurrence, with a repertoire-size bias correction applied to TCR pairs. A later analysis estimated false discovery rates by permuting HLA or CMV assignments 20 times. In a later analysis, co-occurring TCRs were grouped with DBSCAN, and TCRdist sequence similarity was added when clustering was performed within HLA-allele-positive subsets. For co-occurrence clustering, repertoires with fewer than 30,000 or more than 120,000 public chains were excluded, along with a handful of repertoires with anomalous nucleotide sharing. Imported from immuneACCESS, the table was reduced by TCRdb to in-frame sequences with V and J called. These copies leave out some clones; in studies compared against another copy, an unresolved V gene accounts for under half, and the cause of the remainder is not known. V and J calls and clone size are copied from that table; D and trimming were computed from the DNA. For this sample there are 150,000 to 200,000 clones; around 62% appear just once. 2.5% to 3% of the sample rests with the top ten.

This clone was seen a handful of times. The antigen it binds to is not known. Per-nucleotide qualities are absent, and no much larger clonotype sits a single base away. The cohort comprised under 700 healthy bone marrow donors. At the time of sampling, all cohort members were nominally healthy, though unrecorded immune exposures were likely present. The donor was CMV seronegative and belonged to the group of 320 or so seronegative cohort members. A peripheral blood sample was collected from each donor, and TCR beta sequencing was performed on peripheral blood mononuclear cells. Genomic DNA was extracted from the blood cell samples with the Qiagen DNeasy Blood Extraction Kit. This TCR derives from a man between 35 and 55 years old in good health and CMV-seronegative. The sample was PBMCs.

The CDR3 region has the sequence CASSQDRAGFLREQYF. The sequenced DNA: TGTGCCAGCAGCCAAGACAGGGCAGGATTTCTACGCGAGCAGTACTTC. Recombination joined TRBV2 with TRBJ2-7, and 7 junction bases match TRBD1. From the germline V gene, CDR1 is SNHLY and CDR2 is FYNNEI. The CDR3, from cysteine to phenylalanine, totals 16 residues. The retained sequence is limited to the CDR3, 48 bases, with the frame set at the first base. After removal of 6 bases from V and 6 bases from J, the junction retains 17 bases not matched to a gene.